The 2 T cell receptor beta chains listed next were all sequenced from one sample in a study of T-cell memory formation after mild COVID-19. TCRdb processed the 5' RACE reads anew with MiXCR; each CDR3 protein has one entry. The repertoire has around 400,000 distinct CDR3 sequences, roughly a quarter of them found once; the top ten carry around 8.1%. The sample consisted of PBMCs or a T cell subset sorted from them (not recorded which). The source of these receptors is an adult woman who had mild COVID-19 (a few samples of this study predate the infection). Cell type and time point are not known.

The chain links TRBV27 to TRBJ2-3; TRBD2 aligns across 14 bases. The CDR3 consists of 16 residues. CDR1 and CDR2 from the germline V gene are MNHEY and SMNVEV (reference sequence). The junction had 7 bases not matched to a gene; V was cut back by 6 bases and J by 5 bases. In DNA, the CDR3 is TGTGCCAGCAGCATGGGACTAGCGGGAGCGAAAGATACGCAGTATTTT. Translation: CASSMGLAGAKDTQYF.

The chain links TRBV7-8 to TRBJ2-7; 10 positions agree with TRBD2. Germline CDR1 SGHVS, CDR2 FQNEAQ. The CDR3 has 15 amino acids. Unmatched junction bases numbered 6, after V lost 4 bases and J lost 3 bases. CDR3 nucleotide sequence: TGTGCCAGCAGCTCCCGACTAGCGGGCGTCTACGAGCAGTACTTC. Translating gives CASSSRLAGVYEQYF.